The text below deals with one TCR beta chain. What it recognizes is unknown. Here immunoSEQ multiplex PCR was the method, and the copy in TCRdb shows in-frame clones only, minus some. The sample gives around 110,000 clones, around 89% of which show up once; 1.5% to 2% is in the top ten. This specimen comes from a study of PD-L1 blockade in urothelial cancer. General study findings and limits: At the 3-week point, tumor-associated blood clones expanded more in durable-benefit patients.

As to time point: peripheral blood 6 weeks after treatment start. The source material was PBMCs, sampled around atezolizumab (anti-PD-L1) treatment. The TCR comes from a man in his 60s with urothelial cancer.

CDR3 in DNA: TGTGCCAGCAGCTCCCAGGCGGGCCGCACAGATACGCAGTATTTT. Residues: CASSSQAGRTDTQYF. The chain is built from TRBV7-8 and TRBJ2-3; possibly TRBD2 for D (5 bases). Germline CDR1 and CDR2: SGHVS and FQNEAQ. CDR3 length: 15 residues. Trimming shortened V by 4 bases and J by 1 base, and 12 bases separated the two germline ends.